This T cell receptor (beta chain) was profiled in a study of identical twins. TCRdb reprocessed the 5' RACE reads with MiXCR, giving one entry per CDR3 protein. Here the sample spans 400,000 to 650,000 distinct CDR3 sequences, about 20% being singletons. V lost 0 bases to trimming and J lost 6 bases, with 5 bases between them. The CDR3 totals 12 residues. Germline CDR1 reads SEHNR; CDR2 reads FQNEAQ (reference sequence). Separately, the same data were catalogued under a study of T cells expressing NK-cell markers.

Sequencing was done on a sample of CD4+ T cells sorted from blood. V gene TRBV7-9 combines with J gene TRBJ1-1; no reliable D call. The TCR sequence derives from a woman aged 18-35 years in good health. The CDR3 is CASSLAPAEAFF. The CDR3 DNA reads TGTGCCAGCAGCTTAGCGCCGGCTGAAGCTTTCTTT.